This entry is about one TCR beta chain. The entry originates in a study of blood T cell repertoires in COVID-19. In the study overall: The origin of the acute and convalescent COVID-19 samples was the United States, Italy and Spain. Sources were T cells, B-cell-depleted T cells, or PBMCs; the material itself was cDNA or gDNA.

Sequencing was performed with immunoSEQ multiplex PCR; in TCRdb, only in-frame clones are kept and a portion is missing. The profile shows 390,000 or so clones, over 75% of them singletons. Seattle enrolled patients during active infection and tracked them longitudinally. Germline V lookup: CDR1 SGHNT, CDR2 YYREEE (reference sequence). This CDR3 spans 17 amino acids. Trimming at V came to 4 bases and at J to 1 base, leaving 14 bases not matched to a gene. This receptor was identified in a woman in her twenties or thirties with COVID-19, enrolled during active disease. Sequenced sample: peripheral blood. The genes are TRBV5-4 and TRBJ2-7, with 7 bases fitting TRBD2. The CDR3 region has the DNA TGTGCCAGCAGCGTCGGATTAGCTAGCGGCAAGTCCTACGAGCAGTACTTC. Protein product: CASSVGLASGKSYEQYF.